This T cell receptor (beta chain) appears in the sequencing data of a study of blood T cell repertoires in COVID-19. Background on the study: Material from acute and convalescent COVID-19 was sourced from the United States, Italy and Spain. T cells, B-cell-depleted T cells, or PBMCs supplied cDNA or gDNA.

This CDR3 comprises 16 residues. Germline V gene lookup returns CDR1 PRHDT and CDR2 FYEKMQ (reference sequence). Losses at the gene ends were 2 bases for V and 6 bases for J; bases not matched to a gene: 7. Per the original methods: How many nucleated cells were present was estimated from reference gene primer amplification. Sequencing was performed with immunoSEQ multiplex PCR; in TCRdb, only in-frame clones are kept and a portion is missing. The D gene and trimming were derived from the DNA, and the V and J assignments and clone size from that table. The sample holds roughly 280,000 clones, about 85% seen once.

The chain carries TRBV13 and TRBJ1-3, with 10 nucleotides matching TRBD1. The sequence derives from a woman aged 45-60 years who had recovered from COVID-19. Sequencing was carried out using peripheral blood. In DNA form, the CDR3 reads TGTGCCAGCAGCTTAAATCGGGGACAGGGGTTAAACACCATATATTTT. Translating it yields CASSLNRGQGLNTIYF.